This T cell receptor (beta chain) was recorded in a study of regulatory T cells in long-lasting Graves disease. Whole-study results and caveats: Reduced TCR diversity was observed in persistent Graves' patients versus newly diagnosed patients. The sample size was small, and this may have reduced accuracy.

Per germline, CDR1 SQVTM and CDR2 ANQGSEA. Trimming took 7 bases from V and 3 from J, leaving 10 bases between them. This CDR3 has 11 residues. As for time point: persistent/refractory GD, antithyroid drugs over 5 years with positive TRAb. PBMC-derived RNA was used for the TCR library. CDR3 regions were amplified by Arm-PCR using iRepertoire HTBI primers to build TCR beta libraries. One entry per CDR3 protein results from TCRdb running MiXCR on the multiplex PCR reads. The profile shows 600,000 to 800,000 distinct CDR3 sequences, 30% of them singletons. The table lists this clonotype with many counts. The antigen remains unidentified.

The sample consisted of peripheral blood mononuclear cells (PBMCs), taken when the disease was refractory, from a patient treated with antithyroid drugs. The V gene is TRBV29-1, the J gene TRBJ2-7; the D gene is possibly TRBD2 (5 bases). The receptor was derived from a female donor with Graves disease. Written as DNA, the CDR3 is TGCAGCGCCCGACGGGGCTACGAGCAGTACTTC. As protein: CSARRGYEQYF.